The 12 T cell receptor beta chains reported below all come from one sample, sequenced in a study of T cell repertoires in cytomegalovirus infection. TCRdb independently ran MiXCR on the reads; one entry per CDR3 protein. The sample consists of approximately 700,000 distinct CDR3 sequences, roughly a third of them appearing once. Sequenced material: PBMCs. All receptors come from a human donor in good health (CMV status not recorded). Some clones in this sample may be carry-over from other donors' samples.

Only a few counts were recorded for this clonotype. The CDR3 nucleotides read TGTGCCAGCAGTTACTGGACAGGCGGGGGGACTGAAGCTTTCTTT. It encodes CASSYWTGGGTEAFF. The rearrangement joins TRBV6-2 or TRBV6-3 to TRBJ1-1, with TRBD1 matching over 7 bases. Germline V gives CDR1 MNHEY, CDR2 SVGEGT. Trimming removed 1 base from V and 5 bases from J; junction bases left unmatched: 7. The length of the CDR3 is 15 residues.

There are many counts of this clonotype. This chain joins TRBV28 and TRBJ2-5, with 9 bases aligning to TRBD1. From germline, CDR1 is MDHEN and CDR2 SYDVKM. The length of the CDR3 is 16 residues. The V segment lost 3 bases and the J segment 5 bases; nucleotides outside the gene matches: 10. The CDR3 nucleotides are TGTGCCAGCAGTTTTCTCAAGGGACAGGGCTTGGAGACCCAGTACTTC. Translation gives CASSFLKGQGLETQYF.

V and J are TRBV7-2 and TRBJ2-1; unclear D gene. Per germline, CDR1 SGHTA and CDR2 FQGNSA. There are 15 residues in the CDR3. Trimming stripped 5 bases from V and 4 bases from J, with 15 bases between. The CDR3 DNA reads TGTGCCAGCAGCCTCCGAAGCAATTCTTACAATGAGCAGTTCTTC. It encodes CASSLRSNSYNEQFF.

There are a few counts of this clonotype. V usage is TRBV7-2 and J usage is TRBJ2-7; 7 bases align to TRBD2. Trimming at V came to 5 bases and at J to 10 bases, leaving 8 bases not matched to a gene. The CDR3 has 12 amino acids. Germline CDR1 reads SGHTA; CDR2 reads FQGNSA. Written as DNA, the CDR3 is TGTGCCAGCAGCCGTTTGGCGGGAGTCCAGTACTTC. Translation gives CASSRLAGVQYF.

This clonotype turned up a few times. The rearrangement uses TRBV7-9 and TRBJ2-1; D not resolved. V lost 5 bases to trimming and J lost 9 bases, with 11 bases between them. CDR1 is SEHNR and CDR2 is FQNEAQ in the germline V gene (reference sequence). CDR3 size: 12 residues. The CDR3 coding sequence is TGTGCCAGCAGCCAGACGGCGATTGAGCAGTTCTTC. It codes for CASSQTAIEQFF.

The rearrangement joins TRBV20-1 to TRBJ2-3; no firm D call. Trimming pared 1 base from V and 2 bases from J, leaving 7 bases between. Looked up from germline, CDR1 is DFQATT and CDR2 is SNEGSKA (reference sequence). This CDR3 has 13 amino acids. CDR3 amino acids: CSARGAVTDTQYF. The CDR3 DNA reads as TGCAGTGCTAGAGGTGCTGTCACAGATACGCAGTATTTT.

CDR3 bases: TGTGCCAGCAGTTTATGGCCAGAGCAAGGTGAAGCTTTCTTT. Its protein product is CASSLWPEQGEAFF. The chain employs TRBV27 and TRBJ1-1; no firm D call. Per the germline V gene, CDR1 is MNHEY and CDR2 is SMNVEV (reference sequence). V was pared by 1 base and J by 7 bases, with 13 bases between. This CDR3 has 14 amino acids.

This clonotype came up once. The chain employs TRBV13 and TRBJ1-6; D might be TRBD1 (5 bases). The V and J ends lost 2 bases and 7 bases respectively, with 12 bases between them. The CDR3 runs 15 residues. Per germline, CDR1 PRHDT and CDR2 FYEKMQ (reference sequence). The CDR3 protein is CASSLSGGKNSPLHF. The CDR3 region has the DNA TGTGCCAGCAGCTTATCGGGGGGAAAGAATTCACCCCTCCACTTT.

V and J are TRBV5-6 and TRBJ2-5; no clear D gene. Germline V lookup: CDR1 SGHDT, CDR2 YYEEEE. V was trimmed by 0 bases and J by 2 bases, leaving 17 bases between them. The CDR3 sequence is 17 residues long. The CDR3 spells CASSLVGQMETQETQYF. CDR3 in DNA: TGTGCCAGCAGCTTGGTTGGCCAAATGGAGACGCAAGAGACCCAGTACTTC.

This clonotype was counted many times. V usage is TRBV28 and J usage is TRBJ2-6; TRBD1 might be the D (6 bases). Per germline, CDR1 MDHEN and CDR2 SYDVKM. The V gene lost 5 bases and the J gene lost 2 bases, with 16 bases spanning the gap. CDR3 length: 17 residues. CDR3 sequence (DNA): TGTGCCAGCAGTCGATTCACCTACAGGGCTGGGGCCAACGTCCTGACTTTC. It specifies CASSRFTYRAGANVLTF.

Only a few counts were recorded for this clonotype. The V and J genes are TRBV10-3 and TRBJ2-5; 7 positions agree with TRBD1. The CDR3 covers 13 residues. With 5 bases clipped from V and 4 bases from J, the junction kept 4 bases outside the gene matches. Germline CDR1 ENHRY, CDR2 SYGVKD. The chain's CDR3 is CAISTAGGETQYF. In nucleotides, the CDR3 is TGTGCCATCAGTACAGCAGGGGGAGAGACCCAGTACTTC.

The chain carries TRBV6-5 and TRBJ2-1, with TRBD2 as a possible D gene (5 bases). The CDR3 has 16 amino acids. V lost 4 bases to trimming and J lost 0 bases, with 13 bases between them. The germline gives CDR1 MNHEY, CDR2 SVGAGI. The CDR3 DNA follows: TGTGCCAGCAGTTCGGAGGCCCCCAGCTCCTACAATGAGCAGTTCTTC. This encodes CASSSEAPSSYNEQFF.